The clone carrying this T cell receptor (beta chain) was detected ten times or more. CDR3 regions were amplified by Arm-PCR using iRepertoire HTBI primers to build TCR beta libraries. TCRdb re-analysed the multiplex PCR reads in MiXCR, keeping a single row per CDR3 protein. The sample has around 420,000 distinct CDR3 sequences, over 12% seen once. The data stem from a study of regulatory T cells in long-lasting Graves disease. Time point here: newly diagnosed GD, antithyroid drugs for less than 3 months. TCR sequences were obtained from RNA taken from PBMCs. V trimming: 5 bases; J trimming: 5 bases; junction bases outside the gene matches: 13. CDR1 is MDHEN and CDR2 is SYDVKM in the germline V gene. The CDR3 sequence is 17 residues long. These same records also appear under a second study, on T cells in Graves' hyperthyroidism and ophthalmopathy.

The chain joins TRBV28 to TRBJ2-5; 11 bases agree with TRBD1. The specimen comprised peripheral blood mononuclear cells (PBMCs), sampled at new diagnosis, from a patient treated with antithyroid drugs. This sequence was found in a woman in her forties with Graves disease. CDR3: CASSLGTGGTRLETQYF. CDR3 in DNA: TGTGCCAGCAGTCTCGGGACAGGGGGTACCCGGTTGGAGACCCAGTACTTC.